These 26 T cell receptor beta chains originate from one sample sequenced in a study of identical twins. TCRdb analysed the 5' RACE reads with MiXCR anew, one entry per CDR3 protein. The sample records hundreds of thousands of distinct CDR3 sequences, 20% to 30% being singletons. The sample was also reused in another study, on T cells expressing NK-cell markers.

The specimen sequenced was CD4+ T cells sorted from blood. These TCRs come from a woman between 18 and 30 years old in good health.

V usage is TRBV20-1 and J usage is TRBJ2-5; D is possibly TRBD1 (6 bases). Germline V lookup: CDR1 DFQATT, CDR2 SNEGSKA (reference sequence). The CDR3 loop spans 13 amino acids. Trimming took off 2 bases at V and 5 bases at J, with 12 bases between the two ends. CDR3 nucleotides: TGCAGTGCTAGACAGACAGGTTGGGAGACCCAGTACTTC. Encoded protein: CSARQTGWETQYF.

The chain links TRBV7-2 to TRBJ2-2, with no clear D. This CDR3 has 16 amino acids. In germline, CDR1 is SGHTA, CDR2 FQGNSA. Trimming shortened V by 0 bases and J by 4 bases, and 12 bases separated the two germline ends. DNA of the CDR3: TGTGCCAGCAGCTTAGCGTCTCTCCCGGGCACCGGGGAGCTGTTTTTT. Encoded protein: CASSLASLPGTGELFF.

The chain uses TRBV7-7 and TRBJ2-7, with a weak D call TRBD1 (5 bases). V gave up 6 bases and J gave up 0 bases, with 15 bases separating them. This CDR3 spans 15 amino acids. Germline V CDR1 and CDR2: SSHAT, FNYEAQ (reference sequence). The CDR3 nucleotides read TGTGCCAGCAGAAGGGGTGGGGTATGCTCCTACGAGCAGTACTTC. Protein: CASRRGGVCSYEQYF.

The rearrangement uses TRBV6-5 and TRBJ2-7, with a possible D match to TRBD2 (5 bases). Germline loops: CDR1 MNHEY, CDR2 SVGAGI. The length of the CDR3 is 11 residues. The V end was cut by 7 bases, the J end by 5 bases, with 9 bases between. The CDR3 region has the DNA TGTGCCAGCAAGAGGGTCCACGAGCAGTACTTC. Protein product: CASKRVHEQYF.

This rearrangement joins TRBV6-1 to TRBJ2-3; the D is unclear. V dropped 3 bases and J dropped 2 bases, with 12 bases sitting between them. This CDR3 has 15 residues. Germline V gene data show CDR1 as MNHNS and CDR2 as SASEGT. The CDR3 reads CASSDQGYYTDTQYF. Written as DNA, the CDR3 is TGTGCCAGCAGTGACCAAGGCTATTACACAGATACGCAGTATTTT.

V and J are TRBV20-1 and TRBJ2-5; TRBD2 matches 8 bases. CDR1 and CDR2 from the germline V gene are DFQATT and SNEGSKA (reference sequence). The CDR3 is made up of 15 amino acids. With V trimmed by 3 bases and J by 2 bases, 8 bases remained unmatched. CDR3 amino acids: CSARIAGQYQETQYF. The DNA for the CDR3 is TGCAGTGCTAGGATAGCGGGGCAGTATCAAGAGACCCAGTACTTC.

This clonotype appeared many times. J is TRBJ2-5 and V is TRBV2; no firm D call. The V end was cut by 6 bases, the J end by 3 bases, with 5 bases between. Germline V gene sequence: CDR1 SNHLY, CDR2 FYNNEI. This CDR3 is 11 amino acids long. The CDR3 bases are TGTGCCAGCAGCGTAGAAGAGACCCAGTACTTC. It encodes CASSVEETQYF.

The chain combines TRBV7-2 with TRBJ1-2; D gene unclear. CDR1 is SGHTA, CDR2 FQGNSA, per germline. The CDR3 length is 16 residues. Trimming stripped 4 bases from V and 3 bases from J, with 18 bases between. CDR3 nucleotides: TGTGCCAGCAGCTCTTGGGAAAACCCATGGGACTATGGCTACACCTTC. This gives the protein CASSSWENPWDYGYTF.

J is TRBJ2-2 and V is TRBV29-1; the D is unclear. The CDR3 runs to 15 residues. Germline V gene lookup returns CDR1 SQVTM and CDR2 ANQGSEA. Trimming cost V 4 bases and J 0 bases, with 12 bases left between them. The CDR3 loop reads CSVASSMANTGELFF. The CDR3 DNA is TGCAGCGTTGCTTCCTCTATGGCGAACACCGGGGAGCTGTTTTTT.

A few counts support this clonotype. The chain links TRBV15 to TRBJ1-2; 7 bases map to TRBD1. This CDR3 contains 13 residues. The germline gives CDR1 LNHNV, CDR2 YYDKDF (reference sequence). J gave up 8 bases and V 2 bases, and 5 bases lay outside the gene matches. The CDR3 loop is CATSRTDRRGYTF. For the CDR3, the DNA is TGTGCCACCAGCAGAACGGACAGGCGAGGCTACACCTTC.

This chain joins TRBV6-2 or TRBV6-3 and TRBJ1-5; 8 bases agree with TRBD1. The germline V gene encodes CDR1 MNHEY and CDR2 SVGEGT. Trimming cost V 3 bases and J 5 bases; bases outside gene matches: 12. The CDR3 totals 17 residues. DNA of the CDR3: TGTGCCAGCAGTTATCGTCCGGGACAGGCTACTTATCAGCCCCAGCATTTT. Its protein is CASSYRPGQATYQPQHF.

This clonotype appeared a single time. The chain carries TRBV29-1 and TRBJ2-5, with D possibly being TRBD2 (5 bases). The V end lost 1 base, the J end lost 7 bases, and 13 bases lay between the germline ends. The CDR3 is 13 amino acids. Germline CDR1 and CDR2: SQVTM and ANQGSEA. As DNA, the CDR3 is TGCAGCGTTGAAGTCAACCTTCGGGGGACCCAGTACTTC. This translates into CSVEVNLRGTQYF. The full variable domain, its missing parts supplied by reference TRBV29-1 and TRBJ2-5, is SAVISQKPSRDICQRGTSLTIQCQVDSQVTMMFWYRQQPGQSLTLIATANQGSEATYESGFVIDKFPISRPNLTFSTLTVSNMSPEDSSIYLCSVEVNLRGTQYFGPGTRLLVL.

This clonotype has just a few counts. The chain uses TRBV28 and TRBJ2-3, with 8 positions matching TRBD2. CDR1 is MDHEN, CDR2 SYDVKM, per germline. There are 15 residues in the CDR3. J was trimmed by 6 bases and V by 8 bases; bases with no gene match: 13. This CDR3 is CASAKSGTRLDTQYF. CDR3 in DNA: TGTGCCAGCGCCAAATCCGGGACTAGACTCGATACGCAGTATTTT.

The chain employs TRBV6-1 and TRBJ1-3; TRBD1 matches 7 bases. CDR3 length: 16 residues. Germline lookup yields CDR1 MNHNS and CDR2 SASEGT. J was trimmed by 0 bases and V by 5 bases; bases with no gene match: 7. The CDR3 DNA sequence: TGTGCCAGCAGTCGCAGGGGGTCCCTCTCTGGAAACACCATATATTTT. As protein: CASSRRGSLSGNTIYF.

V usage is TRBV20-1 and J usage is TRBJ1-6, with D tentatively TRBD1 (5 bases). Trimming cost V 0 bases and J 8 bases, with 11 bases left between them. Germline V lookup: CDR1 DFQATT, CDR2 SNEGSKA (reference sequence). The CDR3 consists of 14 residues. CDR3 in DNA: TGCAGTGCTAGAGAGGGGGGGGTTTATTCACCCCTCCACTTT. This encodes CSAREGGVYSPLHF.

A few counts support this clonotype. The V and J genes are TRBV7-6 and TRBJ1-1; 9 nucleotides line up with TRBD1. Germline lookup yields CDR1 SGHVS and CDR2 FNYEAQ. The V segment lost 0 bases and the J segment 4 bases; nucleotides outside the gene matches: 9. This CDR3 has 17 residues. DNA of the CDR3: TGTGCCAGCAGCTTAGCACCGGGACAGGGATTAAGCACTGAAGCTTTCTTT. Its protein product is CASSLAPGQGLSTEAFF. Looking up the rest from reference TRBV7-6 and TRBJ1-1 gives the full variable domain: GAGVSQSPRYKVTKRGQDVALRCDPISGHVSLYWYRQALGQGPEFLTYFNYEAQQDKSGLPNDRFSAERPEGSISTLTIQRTEQRDSAMYRCASSLAPGQGLSTEAFFGQGTRLTVV.

This chain uses TRBV15 with TRBJ2-5; 11 bases agree with TRBD2. Germline V gene lookup returns CDR1 LNHNV and CDR2 YYDKDF (reference sequence). This CDR3 is built from 15 residues. After removal of 0 bases from V and 6 bases from J, the junction contained 3 bases not matched to a gene. CDR3 protein: CATSREGLAVQTQYF. The CDR3, as DNA: TGTGCCACCAGCAGAGAGGGACTAGCGGTCCAGACCCAGTACTTC.

The table lists this clonotype with a few counts. V is TRBV10-2 and J is TRBJ1-1, with D unclear. CDR3 size: 12 residues. Trimming left V 5 bases short and J 4 bases short, with 8 bases between. Germline loops: CDR1 WSHSY, CDR2 SAAADI. CDR3 DNA sequence: TGCGCCAGCAGTCTACAAAGCACTGAAGCTTTCTTT. It encodes CASSLQSTEAFF.

The chain combines TRBV12-3 or TRBV12-4 with TRBJ2-2, with 12 bases lining up with TRBD2. Trimming at V came to 2 bases and at J to 5 bases, leaving 6 bases not matched to a gene. The CDR3 length is 17 residues. As DNA, the CDR3 is TGTGCCAGCAGTTTATGGCTAGCGGGAGGGCGGACCGGGGAGCTGTTTTTT. This codes for CASSLWLAGGRTGELFF.

V is TRBV6-4 and J is TRBJ2-4; TRBD2 matches at 8 bases. V gave up 3 bases and J gave up 0 bases; unmatched junction bases: 7. The germline gives CDR1 MRHNA, CDR2 SNTAGT. The CDR3 runs 17 residues. The CDR3 DNA follows: TGTGCCAGCAGTGAGAGGTGGCGGGGGGTAGCCAAAAACATTCAGTACTTC. This codes for CASSERWRGVAKNIQYF.

The V gene is TRBV20-1, the J gene TRBJ2-1, with TRBD2 matching over 14 bases. Germline CDR1 reads DFQATT; CDR2 reads SNEGSKA (reference sequence). The CDR3 extends over 16 amino acids. With V trimmed by 3 bases and J by 4 bases, 5 bases remained unmatched. The chain's CDR3 is CSARGLAGAMYNEQFF. The CDR3 DNA reads TGCAGTGCTAGGGGACTAGCGGGGGCTATGTACAATGAGCAGTTCTTC.

CDR3 amino acids: CASSPTGTKNTGELFF. The CDR3 DNA reads as TGCGCCAGCAGCCCGACCGGGACAAAGAACACCGGGGAGCTGTTTTTT. The genes are TRBV5-1 and TRBJ2-2; D perhaps matches TRBD1 (6 bases). V lost 4 bases to trimming and J lost 1 base, with 14 bases between them. This CDR3 is built from 16 residues. The germline V gene encodes CDR1 SGHRS and CDR2 YFSETQ.

The V and J genes are TRBV25-1 and TRBJ2-7, with D possibly TRBD1 on 6 matching bases. Germline CDR1 MGHDK, CDR2 SYGVNS. The V end lost 8 bases, the J end lost 1 base, and 12 bases lay between the germline ends. This CDR3 comprises 13 residues. The CDR3 spells CASWGPYSYEQYF. For the CDR3, the DNA is TGTGCCAGCTGGGGGCCGTATTCCTACGAGCAGTACTTC.

The rearrangement joins TRBV5-1 to TRBJ1-1; D gene uncertain. CDR1 is SGHRS and CDR2 is YFSETQ in the germline V gene. V lost 4 bases and J lost 1, with 11 bases in between. The CDR3 loop spans 14 amino acids. The CDR3 region is CASSATPGNTEAFF. The CDR3 DNA reads TGCGCCAGCAGCGCGACCCCAGGGAACACTGAAGCTTTCTTT.

The CDR3 here is CASSPRGLASNEQFF. CDR3 in DNA: TGTGCCAGCAGTCCCAGGGGGCTTGCTTCCAATGAGCAGTTCTTC. V and J are TRBV12-3 or TRBV12-4 and TRBJ2-1, with 8 bases that match TRBD1. Trimming cost V 5 bases and J 6 bases; bases outside gene matches: 9. The CDR3 extends over 15 amino acids.

The gene calls are TRBV7-4 and TRBJ2-5, with 11 bases aligning to TRBD2. The CDR3 covers 19 residues. Looked up from germline, CDR1 is SGHVT and CDR2 is SQSDAQ. With 2 bases clipped from V and 2 bases from J, the junction kept 13 bases outside the gene matches. CDR3: CASSLFSGGVWTNQETQYF. The CDR3 DNA reads as TGTGCCAGCAGCTTATTTAGCGGGGGGGTGTGGACCAATCAAGAGACCCAGTACTTC.